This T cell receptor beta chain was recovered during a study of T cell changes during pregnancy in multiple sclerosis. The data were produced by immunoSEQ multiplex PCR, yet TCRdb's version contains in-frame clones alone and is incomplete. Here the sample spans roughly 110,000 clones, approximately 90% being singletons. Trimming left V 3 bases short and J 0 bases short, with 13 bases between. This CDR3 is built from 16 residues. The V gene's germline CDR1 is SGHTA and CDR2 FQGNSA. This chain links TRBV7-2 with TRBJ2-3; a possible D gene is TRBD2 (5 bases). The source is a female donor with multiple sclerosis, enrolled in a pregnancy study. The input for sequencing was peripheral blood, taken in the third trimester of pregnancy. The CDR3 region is CASSFGGGPSTDTQYF. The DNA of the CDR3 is TGTGCCAGCAGCTTTGGAGGCGGCCCAAGCACAGATACGCAGTATTTT.